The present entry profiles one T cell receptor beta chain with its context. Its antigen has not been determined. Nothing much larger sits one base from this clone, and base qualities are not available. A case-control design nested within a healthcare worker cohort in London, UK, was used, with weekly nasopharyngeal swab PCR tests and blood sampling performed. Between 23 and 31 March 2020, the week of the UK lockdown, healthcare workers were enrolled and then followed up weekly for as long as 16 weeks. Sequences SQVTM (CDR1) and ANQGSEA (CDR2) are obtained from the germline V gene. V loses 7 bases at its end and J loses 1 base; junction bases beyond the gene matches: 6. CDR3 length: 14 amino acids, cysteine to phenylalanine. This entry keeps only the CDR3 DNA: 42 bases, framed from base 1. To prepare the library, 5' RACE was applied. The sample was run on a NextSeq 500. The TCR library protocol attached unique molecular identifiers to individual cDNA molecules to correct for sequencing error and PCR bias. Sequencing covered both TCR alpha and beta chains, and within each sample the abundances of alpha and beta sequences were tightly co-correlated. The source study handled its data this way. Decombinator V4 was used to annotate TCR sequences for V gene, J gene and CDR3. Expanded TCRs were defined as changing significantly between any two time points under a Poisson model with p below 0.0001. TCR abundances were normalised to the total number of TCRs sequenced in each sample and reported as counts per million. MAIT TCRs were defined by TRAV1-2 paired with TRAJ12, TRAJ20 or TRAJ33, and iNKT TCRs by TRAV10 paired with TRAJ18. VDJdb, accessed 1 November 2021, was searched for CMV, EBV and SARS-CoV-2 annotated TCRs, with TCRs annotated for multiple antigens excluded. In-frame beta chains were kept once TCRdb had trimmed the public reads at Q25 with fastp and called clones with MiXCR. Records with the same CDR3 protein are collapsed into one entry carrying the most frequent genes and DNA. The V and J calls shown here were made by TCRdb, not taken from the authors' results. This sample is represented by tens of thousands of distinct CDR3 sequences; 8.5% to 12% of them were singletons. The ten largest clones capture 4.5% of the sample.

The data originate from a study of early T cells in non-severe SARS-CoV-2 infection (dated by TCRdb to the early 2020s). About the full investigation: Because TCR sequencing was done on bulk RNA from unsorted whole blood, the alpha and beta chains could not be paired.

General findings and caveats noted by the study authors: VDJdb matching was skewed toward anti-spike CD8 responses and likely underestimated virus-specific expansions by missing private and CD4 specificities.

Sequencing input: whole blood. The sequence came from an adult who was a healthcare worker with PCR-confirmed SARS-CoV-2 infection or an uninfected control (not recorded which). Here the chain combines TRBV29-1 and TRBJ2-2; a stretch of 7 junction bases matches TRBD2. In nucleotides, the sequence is TGCAGCGGTGGAGTAGCGGGGAACACCGGGGAGCTGTTTTTT. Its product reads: CSGGVAGNTGELFF.